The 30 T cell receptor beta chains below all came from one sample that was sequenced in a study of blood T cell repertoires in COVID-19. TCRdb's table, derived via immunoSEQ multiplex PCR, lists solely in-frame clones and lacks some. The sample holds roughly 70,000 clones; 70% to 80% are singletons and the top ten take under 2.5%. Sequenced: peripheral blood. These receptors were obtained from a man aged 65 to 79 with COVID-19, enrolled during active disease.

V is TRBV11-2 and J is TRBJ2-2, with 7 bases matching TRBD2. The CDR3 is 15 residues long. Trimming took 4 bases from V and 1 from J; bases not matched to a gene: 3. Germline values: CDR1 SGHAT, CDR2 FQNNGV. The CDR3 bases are TGTGCCAGCAGCTCGCTAGCGGTGAACACCGGGGAGCTGTTTTTT. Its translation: CASSSLAVNTGELFF.

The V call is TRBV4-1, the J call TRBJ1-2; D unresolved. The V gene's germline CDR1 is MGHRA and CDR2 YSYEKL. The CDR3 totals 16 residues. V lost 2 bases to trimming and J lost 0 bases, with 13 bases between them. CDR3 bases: TGCGCCAGCAGCCAAAGTTCCCTCCTATCTAACTATGGCTACACCTTC. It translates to CASSQSSLLSNYGYTF.

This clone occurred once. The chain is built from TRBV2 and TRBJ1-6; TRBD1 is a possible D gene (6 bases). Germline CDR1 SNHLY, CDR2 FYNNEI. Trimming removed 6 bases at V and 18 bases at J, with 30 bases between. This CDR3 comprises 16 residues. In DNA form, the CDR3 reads TGTGCCAGCAGGGGCGACTCCGGGGGGCGCCGAAACTGGCACCACTTT. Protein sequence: CASRGDSGGRRNWHHF.

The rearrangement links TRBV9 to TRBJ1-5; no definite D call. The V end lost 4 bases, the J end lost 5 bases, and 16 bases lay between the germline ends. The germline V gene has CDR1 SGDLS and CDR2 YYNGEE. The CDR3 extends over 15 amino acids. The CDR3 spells CASSPTLISDQPQHF. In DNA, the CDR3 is TGTGCCAGCAGCCCTACATTGATCAGCGATCAGCCCCAGCATTTT.

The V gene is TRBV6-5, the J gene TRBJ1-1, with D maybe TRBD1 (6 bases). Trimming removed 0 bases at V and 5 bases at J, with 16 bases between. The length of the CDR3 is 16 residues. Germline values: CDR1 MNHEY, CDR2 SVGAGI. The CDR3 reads CASSYSSPGQKTEAFF. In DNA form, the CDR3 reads TGTGCCAGCAGTTACTCGAGTCCAGGACAGAAAACTGAAGCTTTCTTT.

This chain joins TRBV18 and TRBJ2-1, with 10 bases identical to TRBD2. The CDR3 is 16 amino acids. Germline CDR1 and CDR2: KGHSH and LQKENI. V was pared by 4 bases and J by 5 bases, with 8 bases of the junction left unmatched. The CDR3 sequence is CASSHTGLAVNNEQFF. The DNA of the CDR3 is TGTGCCAGCTCACACACAGGACTAGCGGTAAACAATGAGCAGTTCTTC.

The CDR3 spells CASSLLAGVISTDTQYF. The CDR3 DNA reads as TGCGCCAGCAGCTTATTAGCGGGAGTTATCAGCACAGATACGCAGTATTTT. This chain links TRBV5-1 with TRBJ2-3; 9 bases map to TRBD2. The CDR3 runs 17 residues. Germline V gene lookup returns CDR1 SGHRS and CDR2 YFSETQ. The V gene end was trimmed by 2 bases and the J gene end by 0 bases; junction bases not matched to a gene: 7.

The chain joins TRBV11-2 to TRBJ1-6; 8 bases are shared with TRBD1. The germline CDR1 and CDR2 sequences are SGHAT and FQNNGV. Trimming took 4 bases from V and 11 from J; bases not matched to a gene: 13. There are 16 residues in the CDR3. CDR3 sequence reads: CASSSLRTGLFPPLHF. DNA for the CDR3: TGTGCCAGCAGCTCGCTCCGGACAGGGCTGTTTCCACCCCTCCACTTT. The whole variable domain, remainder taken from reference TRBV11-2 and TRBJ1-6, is EAGVAQSPRYKIIEKRQSVAFWCNPISGHATLYWYQQILGQGPKLLIQFQNNGVVDDSQLPKDRFSAERLKGVDSTLKIQPAKLEDSAVYLCASSSLRTGLFPPLHFGNGTRLTVT.

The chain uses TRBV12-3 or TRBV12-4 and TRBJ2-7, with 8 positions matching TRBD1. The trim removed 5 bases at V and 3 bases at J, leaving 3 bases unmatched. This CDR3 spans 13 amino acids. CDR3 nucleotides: TGTGCCAGCAGTCGGACAGGGAACTACGAGCAGTACTTC. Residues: CASSRTGNYEQYF.

CDR3 nucleotide sequence: TGCAGCGTTGCCGGTCGGGGGGGAGCTTTCTTT. It specifies CSVAGRGGAFF. This chain links TRBV29-1 with TRBJ1-1, with a weak D call TRBD1 (5 bases). Per the germline V gene, CDR1 is SQVTM and CDR2 is ANQGSEA. This CDR3 comprises 11 residues. V dropped 4 bases and J dropped 10 bases, with 13 bases sitting between them.

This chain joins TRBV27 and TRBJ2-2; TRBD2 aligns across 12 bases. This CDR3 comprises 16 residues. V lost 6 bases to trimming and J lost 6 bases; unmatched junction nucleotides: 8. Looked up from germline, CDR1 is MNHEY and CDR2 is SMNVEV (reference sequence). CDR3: CASSLTSGSVAGELFF. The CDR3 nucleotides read TGTGCCAGCAGCCTGACTAGCGGGAGTGTGGCCGGGGAGCTGTTTTTT.

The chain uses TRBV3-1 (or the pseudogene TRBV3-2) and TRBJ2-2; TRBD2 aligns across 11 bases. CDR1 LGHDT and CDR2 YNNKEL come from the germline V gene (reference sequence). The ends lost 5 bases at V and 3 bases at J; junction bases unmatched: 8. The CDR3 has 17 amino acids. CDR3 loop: CASSKGSGRVDTGELFF. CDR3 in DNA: TGTGCCAGCAGCAAAGGTAGCGGGAGGGTGGACACCGGGGAGCTGTTTTTT.

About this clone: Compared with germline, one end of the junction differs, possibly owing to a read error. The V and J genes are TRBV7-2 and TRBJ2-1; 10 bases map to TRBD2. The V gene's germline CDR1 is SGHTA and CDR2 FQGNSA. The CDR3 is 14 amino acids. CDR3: CASSLAGVYNEQFF. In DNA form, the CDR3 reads TGTGCCAGCAGCCTAGCGGGAGTTTACAATGAGCAGTTCTTC.

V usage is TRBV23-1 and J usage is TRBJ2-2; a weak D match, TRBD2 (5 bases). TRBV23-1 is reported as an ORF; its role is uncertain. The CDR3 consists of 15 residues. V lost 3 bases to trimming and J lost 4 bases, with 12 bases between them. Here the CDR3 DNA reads TGCGCCAGCAGTCAGGCCGGACTTTCCACCGGGGAGCTGTTTTTT. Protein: CASSQAGLSTGELFF.

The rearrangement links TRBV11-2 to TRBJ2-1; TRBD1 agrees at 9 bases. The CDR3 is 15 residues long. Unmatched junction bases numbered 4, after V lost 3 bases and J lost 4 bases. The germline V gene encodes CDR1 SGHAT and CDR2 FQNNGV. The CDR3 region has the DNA TGTGCCAGCAGCTTTTCACAGGGGGCTTACAATGAGCAGTTCTTC. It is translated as CASSFSQGAYNEQFF.

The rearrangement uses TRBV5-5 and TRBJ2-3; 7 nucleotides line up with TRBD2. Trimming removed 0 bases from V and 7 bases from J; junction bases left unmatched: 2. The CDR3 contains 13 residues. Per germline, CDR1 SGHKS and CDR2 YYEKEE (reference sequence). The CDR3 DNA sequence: TGTGCCAGCAGCTTGGGGGGGACTAATACGCAGTATTTT. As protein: CASSLGGTNTQYF.

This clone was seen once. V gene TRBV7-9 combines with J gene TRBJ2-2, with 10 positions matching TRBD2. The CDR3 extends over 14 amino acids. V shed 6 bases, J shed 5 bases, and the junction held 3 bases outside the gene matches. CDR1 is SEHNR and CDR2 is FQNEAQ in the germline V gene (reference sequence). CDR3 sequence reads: CASSLAGDTGELFF. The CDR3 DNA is TGTGCCAGCAGTCTAGCGGGAGATACCGGGGAGCTGTTTTTT.

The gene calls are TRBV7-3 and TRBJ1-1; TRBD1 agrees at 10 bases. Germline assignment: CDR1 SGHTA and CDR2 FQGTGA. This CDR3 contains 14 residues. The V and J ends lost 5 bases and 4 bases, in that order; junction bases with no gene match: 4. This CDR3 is CASSAGTGATEAFF. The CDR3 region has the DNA TGTGCCAGCAGCGCCGGGACAGGGGCCACTGAAGCTTTCTTT.

The CDR3 protein is CASRSGTGGSYNEQFF. DNA of the CDR3: TGTGCCAGCAGGTCGGGGACAGGGGGCTCTTACAATGAGCAGTTCTTC. J is TRBJ2-1 and V is TRBV28, with 12 bases lining up with TRBD1. This CDR3 comprises 16 residues. Germline CDR1 is MDHEN and CDR2 is SYDVKM. J gave up 4 bases and V 6 bases, and 7 bases lay outside the gene matches.

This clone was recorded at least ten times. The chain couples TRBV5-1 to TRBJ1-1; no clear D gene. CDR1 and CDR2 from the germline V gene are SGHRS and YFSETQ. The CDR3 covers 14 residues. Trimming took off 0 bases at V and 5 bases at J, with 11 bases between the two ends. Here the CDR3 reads CASSLDIGSTEAFF. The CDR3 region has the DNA TGCGCCAGCAGCTTGGACATCGGGAGTACTGAAGCTTTCTTT.

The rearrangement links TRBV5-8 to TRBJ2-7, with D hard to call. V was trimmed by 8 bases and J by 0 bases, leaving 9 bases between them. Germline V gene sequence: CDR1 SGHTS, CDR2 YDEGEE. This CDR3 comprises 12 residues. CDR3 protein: CASSSSSYEQYF. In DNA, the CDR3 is TGTGCCAGTTCCAGTTCCTCCTACGAGCAGTACTTC.

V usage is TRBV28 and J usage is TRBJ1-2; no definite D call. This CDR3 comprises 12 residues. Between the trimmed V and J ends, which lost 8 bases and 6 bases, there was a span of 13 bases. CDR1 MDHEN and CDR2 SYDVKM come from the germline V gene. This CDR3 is CASSNSLHGYTF. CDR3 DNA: TGTGCCAGCTCCAATTCCCTACATGGCTACACCTTC.

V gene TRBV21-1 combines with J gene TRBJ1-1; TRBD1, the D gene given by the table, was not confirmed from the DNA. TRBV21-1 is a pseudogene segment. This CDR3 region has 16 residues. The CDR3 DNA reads TGTGCCAGCAGTATTGCCGCTGGGGCGCCCGAATCCGAAGCTTTCTTT. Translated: CASSIAAGAPESEAFF.

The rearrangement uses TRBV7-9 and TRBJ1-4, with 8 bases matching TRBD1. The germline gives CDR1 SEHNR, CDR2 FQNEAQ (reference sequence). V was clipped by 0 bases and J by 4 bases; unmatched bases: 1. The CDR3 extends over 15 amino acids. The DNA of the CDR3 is TGTGCCAGCAGCTTAGCTACAGGGGGTAATGAAAAACTGTTTTTT. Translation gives CASSLATGGNEKLFF.

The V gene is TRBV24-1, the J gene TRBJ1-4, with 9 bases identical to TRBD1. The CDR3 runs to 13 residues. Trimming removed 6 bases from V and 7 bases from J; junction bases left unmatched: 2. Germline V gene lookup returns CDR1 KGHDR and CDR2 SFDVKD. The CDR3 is CATSRTGVEKLFF. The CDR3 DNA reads TGTGCCACCAGTCGGACAGGGGTTGAAAAACTGTTTTTT.

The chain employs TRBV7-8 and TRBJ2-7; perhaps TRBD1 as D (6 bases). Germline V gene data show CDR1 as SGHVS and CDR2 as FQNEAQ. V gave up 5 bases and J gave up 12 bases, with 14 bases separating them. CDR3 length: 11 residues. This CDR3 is CASSGRTGLYF. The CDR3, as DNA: TGTGCCAGCAGCGGACGAACAGGGCTGTACTTC.

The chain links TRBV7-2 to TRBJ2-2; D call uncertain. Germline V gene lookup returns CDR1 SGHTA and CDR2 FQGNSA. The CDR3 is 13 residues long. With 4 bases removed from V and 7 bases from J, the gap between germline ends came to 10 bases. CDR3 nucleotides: TGTGCCAGCAGCTCTACAGTGAGCGGGGAGCTGTTTTTT. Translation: CASSSTVSGELFF.

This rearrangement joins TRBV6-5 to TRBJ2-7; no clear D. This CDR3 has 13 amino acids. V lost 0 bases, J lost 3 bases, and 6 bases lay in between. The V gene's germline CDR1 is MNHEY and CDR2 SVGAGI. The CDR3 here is CASSYSQDYEQYF. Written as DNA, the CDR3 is TGTGCCAGCAGTTACTCCCAGGACTACGAGCAGTACTTC.

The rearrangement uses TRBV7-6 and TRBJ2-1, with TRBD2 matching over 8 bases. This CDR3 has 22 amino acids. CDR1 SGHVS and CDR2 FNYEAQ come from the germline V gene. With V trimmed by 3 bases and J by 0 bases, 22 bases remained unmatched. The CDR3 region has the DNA TGTGCCAGCAGCTTGCCGCGGAGCGGGGGTAGTAACGTGGTAAGCTCCTACAATGAGCAGTTCTTC. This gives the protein CASSLPRSGGSNVVSSYNEQFF.

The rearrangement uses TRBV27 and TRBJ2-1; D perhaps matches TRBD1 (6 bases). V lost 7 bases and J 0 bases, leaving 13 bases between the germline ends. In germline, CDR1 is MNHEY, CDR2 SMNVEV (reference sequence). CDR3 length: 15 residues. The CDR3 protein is CASTETGYSYNEQFF. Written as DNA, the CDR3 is TGTGCCAGCACTGAAACAGGGTACTCCTACAATGAGCAGTTCTTC.